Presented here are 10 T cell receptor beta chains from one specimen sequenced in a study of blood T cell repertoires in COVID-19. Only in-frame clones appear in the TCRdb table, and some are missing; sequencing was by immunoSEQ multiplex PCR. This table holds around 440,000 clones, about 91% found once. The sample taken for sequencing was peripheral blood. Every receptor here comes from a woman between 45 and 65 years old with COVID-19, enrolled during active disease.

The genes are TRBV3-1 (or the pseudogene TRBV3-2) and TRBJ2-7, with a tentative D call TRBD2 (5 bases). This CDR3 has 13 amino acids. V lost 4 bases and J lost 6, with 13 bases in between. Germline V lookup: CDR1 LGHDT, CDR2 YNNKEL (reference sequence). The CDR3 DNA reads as TGTGCCAGCAGCCCGAGGGAGTTCGGCGAGCAGTACTTC. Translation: CASSPREFGEQYF.

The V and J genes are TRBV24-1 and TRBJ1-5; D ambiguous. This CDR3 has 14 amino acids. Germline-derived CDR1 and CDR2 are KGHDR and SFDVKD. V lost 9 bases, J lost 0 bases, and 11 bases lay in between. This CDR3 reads CATSGFSSNQPQHF. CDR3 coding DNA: TGTGCCACCTCGGGATTCTCTAGCAATCAGCCCCAGCATTTT.

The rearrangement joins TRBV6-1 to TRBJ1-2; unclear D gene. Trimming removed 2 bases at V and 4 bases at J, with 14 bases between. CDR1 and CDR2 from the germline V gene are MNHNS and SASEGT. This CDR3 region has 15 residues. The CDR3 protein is CASSEWAGGPYGYTF. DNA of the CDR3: TGTGCCAGCAGTGAATGGGCTGGCGGGCCCTATGGCTACACCTTC.

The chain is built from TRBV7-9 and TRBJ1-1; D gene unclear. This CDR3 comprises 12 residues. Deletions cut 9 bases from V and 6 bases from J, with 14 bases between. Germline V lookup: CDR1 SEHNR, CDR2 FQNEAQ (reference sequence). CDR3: CASLYWASEAFF. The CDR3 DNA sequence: TGTGCCAGTCTTTATTGGGCCTCTGAAGCTTTCTTT.

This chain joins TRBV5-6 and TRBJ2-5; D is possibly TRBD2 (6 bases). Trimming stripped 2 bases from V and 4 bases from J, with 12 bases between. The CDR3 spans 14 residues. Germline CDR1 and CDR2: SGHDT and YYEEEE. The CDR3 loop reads CASSLIAVGETQYF. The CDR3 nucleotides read TGTGCCAGCAGCTTAATAGCGGTGGGAGAGACCCAGTACTTC.

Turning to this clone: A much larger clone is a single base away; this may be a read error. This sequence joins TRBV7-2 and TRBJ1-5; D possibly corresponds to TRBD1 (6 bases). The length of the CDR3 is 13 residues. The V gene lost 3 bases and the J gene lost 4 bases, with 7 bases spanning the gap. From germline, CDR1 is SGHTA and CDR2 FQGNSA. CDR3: CASSFTGNQPQHF. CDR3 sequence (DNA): TGTGCCAGCAGCTTTACAGGGAATCAGCCCCAGCATTTT. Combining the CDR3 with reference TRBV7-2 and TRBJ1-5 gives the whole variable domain GAGVSQSPSNKVTEKGKDVELRCDPISGHTALYWYRQSLGQGLEFLIYFQGNSAPDKSGLPSDRFSAERTGGSVSTLTIQRTQQEDSAVYLCASSFTGNQPQHFGDGTRLSIL.

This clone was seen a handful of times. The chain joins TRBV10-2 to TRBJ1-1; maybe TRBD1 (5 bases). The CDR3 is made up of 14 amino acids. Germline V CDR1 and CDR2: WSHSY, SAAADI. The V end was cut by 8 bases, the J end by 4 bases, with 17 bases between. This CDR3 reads CASGGGGLITEAFF. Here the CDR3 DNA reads TGCGCCAGCGGGGGAGGAGGGTTGATCACTGAAGCTTTCTTT.

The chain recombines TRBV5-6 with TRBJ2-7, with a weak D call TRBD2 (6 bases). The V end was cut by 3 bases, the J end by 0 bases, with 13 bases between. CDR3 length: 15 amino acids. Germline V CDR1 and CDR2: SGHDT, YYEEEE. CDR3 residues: CASSSPGTYSYEQYF. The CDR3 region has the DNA TGTGCCAGCAGCTCGCCCGGGACTTACTCCTACGAGCAGTACTTC.

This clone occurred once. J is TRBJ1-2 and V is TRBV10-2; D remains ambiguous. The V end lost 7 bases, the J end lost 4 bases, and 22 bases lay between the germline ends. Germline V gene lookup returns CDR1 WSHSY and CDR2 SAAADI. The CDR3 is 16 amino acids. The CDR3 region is CASTVQTRGRFYGYTF. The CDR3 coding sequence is TGCGCCAGCACCGTACAAACCCGCGGTAGATTCTATGGCTACACCTTC.

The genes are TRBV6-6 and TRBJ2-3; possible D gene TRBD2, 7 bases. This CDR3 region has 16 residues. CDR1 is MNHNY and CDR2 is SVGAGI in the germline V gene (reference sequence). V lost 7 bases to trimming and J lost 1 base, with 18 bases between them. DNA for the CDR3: TGTGCCAGCACCACCCCACCGGGGGGCGGCACAGATACGCAGTATTTT. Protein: CASTTPPGGGTDTQYF.